The 19 T cell receptor beta chains reported below all come from one sample, sequenced in a study of vaccination and CD4 T cells after COVID-19. Treatment denoted: roughly 10-day PBMC culture with coronavirus spike peptide pools or control peptides (ViraFEST assay). Samples of CD4+ T cells were obtained from the unexposed donor before the COVID-19 pandemic (2011-2018). At the Johns Hopkins FTIC core, DNA taken from cultured CD4+ T cells was sequenced by way of the Oncomine TCR Beta short-read assay. From CD4+ T cells that had been cultured, genomic DNA was extracted. Via MiXCR, TCRdb re-called the PCR reads, giving one row per CDR3 protein. Here the sample spans about 10,000 distinct CDR3 sequences, under 40% being singletons. Their specific antigens are unknown. The sequencing sample was made of CD4+ T cells from blood, cultured in vitro. The receptors stem from a human donor in good health.

V usage is TRBV6-2 or TRBV6-3 and J usage is TRBJ1-1, with 8 bases fitting TRBD1. Germline trimming cut 6 bases from V and 6 bases from J; bases unmatched to any gene: 6. Germline V lookup: CDR1 MNHEY, CDR2 SVGEGT. CDR3 length: 13 amino acids. CDR3 amino acids: CASSHRGIAEAFF. For the CDR3, the DNA is TGTGCCAGCAGCCACAGGGGGATCGCTGAAGCTTTCTTT.

The rearrangement joins TRBV20-1 to TRBJ2-1, with D maybe TRBD1 (5 bases). The CDR3 consists of 12 residues. V was cut by 0 bases and J by 14 bases, with 14 bases left in between. Germline loops: CDR1 DFQATT, CDR2 SNEGSKA (reference sequence). The CDR3 coding sequence is TGCAGTGCTAGAGATCATAAGGGGATCGAGTTCTTC. Its protein is CSARDHKGIEFF.

Only a few counts were recorded for this clonotype. The chain carries TRBV27 and TRBJ1-1, with D hard to call. This CDR3 has 15 amino acids. Looked up from germline, CDR1 is MNHEY and CDR2 is SMNVEV (reference sequence). Trimming removed 4 bases at V and 6 bases at J, with 18 bases between. This CDR3 reads CASSSSGPRGPEAFF. As DNA, the CDR3 is TGTGCCAGCAGTTCCTCCGGGCCTCGAGGTCCTGAAGCTTTCTTT.

The chain carries TRBV5-4 and TRBJ1-5; D remains unclear. The CDR3 covers 13 residues. V was shortened by 5 bases and J by 4 bases, with 10 bases between the two germline ends. Germline CDR1 and CDR2: SGHNT and YYREEE (reference sequence). This CDR3 is CASRTGGNQPQHF. The CDR3 DNA reads as TGTGCCAGCAGGACCGGAGGGAATCAGCCCCAGCATTTT.

This chain uses TRBV7-9 with TRBJ2-2, with 13 nucleotides matching TRBD2. V lost 1 base to trimming and J lost 7 bases; unmatched junction nucleotides: 3. CDR3 length: 16 amino acids. Germline V gives CDR1 SEHNR, CDR2 FQNEAQ (reference sequence). The CDR3 nucleotides read TGTGCCAGCAGCTTAGGACTAGCGGGAGGTAACGGGGAGCTGTTTTTT. Translated, it gives CASSLGLAGGNGELFF.

The chain combines TRBV28 with TRBJ1-1, with D perhaps matching TRBD1 (5 bases). Deletions cut 8 bases from V and 8 bases from J, with 12 bases between. CDR1 and CDR2 from the germline V gene are MDHEN and SYDVKM. This CDR3 spans 11 amino acids. The CDR3 reads CASAPGDEAFF. The CDR3 bases are TGTGCCAGCGCACCTGGGGACGAAGCTTTCTTT.

The chain recombines TRBV7-3 with TRBJ2-4, with 10 bases lining up with TRBD2. The CDR3 has 14 residues. The germline V gene encodes CDR1 SGHTA and CDR2 FQGTGA. With 5 bases clipped from V and 9 bases from J, the junction kept 7 bases outside the gene matches. The DNA for the CDR3 is TGTGCCAGCAGCCGATCTAGCGGGAGTGGCATTCAGTACTTC. Protein: CASSRSSGSGIQYF.

This chain joins TRBV20-1 and TRBJ2-1; D not certain. With 3 bases removed from V and 4 bases from J, the gap between germline ends came to 13 bases. Germline values: CDR1 DFQATT, CDR2 SNEGSKA (reference sequence). The CDR3 covers 14 residues. CDR3 sequence: CSASFYRPYNEQFF. The CDR3 DNA reads as TGCAGTGCTAGCTTCTACCGACCTTACAATGAGCAGTTCTTC.

This clonotype was detected a few times. The rearrangement uses TRBV27 and TRBJ1-1; TRBD1 might be the D (6 bases). V lost 7 bases and J 8 bases, leaving 20 bases between the germline ends. The CDR3 consists of 14 residues. CDR1 MNHEY and CDR2 SMNVEV come from the germline V gene (reference sequence). The CDR3 nucleotides are TGTGCCAGCATTCCCAACGGGGGCAGGGAAGAAGCTTTCTTT. Translated: CASIPNGGREEAFF.

This clonotype turned up a few times. This sequence joins TRBV6-1 and TRBJ2-5; 12 bases match TRBD1. V shed 6 bases and J 5 bases; nucleotides not matched to a gene: 4. Germline loops: CDR1 MNHNS, CDR2 SASEGT. This CDR3 has 14 residues. The CDR3 region has the DNA TGTGCCAGCAGCGGGACAGGGGGCAGGGAGACCCAGTACTTC. Protein sequence: CASSGTGGRETQYF.

This clonotype was found a few times. The chain carries TRBV20-1 and TRBJ1-6; 7 nucleotides line up with TRBD1. Losses at the gene ends were 5 bases for V and 9 bases for J; bases not matched to a gene: 4. Germline CDR1 reads DFQATT; CDR2 reads SNEGSKA (reference sequence). The CDR3 has 12 amino acids. The CDR3: CSAFRGGSPLHF. The DNA of the CDR3 is TGCAGTGCTTTCAGGGGGGGTTCACCCCTCCACTTT.

The chain uses TRBV7-2 and TRBJ2-3; 13 bases fit TRBD2. V shed 3 bases, J shed 5 bases, and the junction held 11 bases outside the gene matches. The CDR3 runs to 18 residues. Germline-derived CDR1 and CDR2 are SGHTA and FQGNSA. CDR3 in DNA: TGTGCCAGCAGCTTTACCCCCGGACTAGCGGGAGAGCTAGATACGCAGTATTTT. This encodes CASSFTPGLAGELDTQYF.

A single count supports this clonotype. The rearrangement uses TRBV6-2 or TRBV6-3 and TRBJ1-3; D remains unclear. Trimming took 6 bases from V and 0 from J, leaving 6 bases between them. Germline V gene lookup returns CDR1 MNHEY and CDR2 SVGEGT. The CDR3 sequence is 13 residues long. The CDR3 sequence: CASRTSSGNTIYF. DNA for the CDR3: TGTGCCAGCAGAACTTCCTCTGGAAACACCATATATTTT.

A note on this clonotype: Just one base apart from a much larger clone, this may be a read error. The chain joins TRBV11-2 to TRBJ1-1; the D is unclear. The CDR3 totals 13 residues. Looked up from germline, CDR1 is SGHAT and CDR2 is FQNNGV. In DNA, the CDR3 is TGTGCCAGCGGCTTAGACCCGAACACTGAAGCTTTCTTT. It codes for CASGLDPNTEAFF.

On this clonotype: Because the CDR3's place on the DNA is in doubt, the DNA is left out and the CDR3 is given as listed by TCRdb. The chain carries TRBV21-1 and TRBJ2-3; the D call of TRBD2 is as the table states it, not checked on the DNA. TRBV21-1 is deemed a pseudogene. The CDR3 is made up of 14 amino acids, end residues included. CDR3 in amino acids: CASRFFGLGSTQYF.

The chain uses TRBV4-3 and TRBJ2-7; D may be TRBD2 (5 bases). Germline CDR1 reads LGHNA; CDR2 reads YSLEER. V was cut by 1 base and J by 6 bases, with 10 bases left in between. This CDR3 is built from 13 residues. CDR3 nucleotides: TGCGCCAGCAGCCAAGCAAGGACTCGCGAGCAGTACTTC. This translates into CASSQARTREQYF.

This chain joins TRBV7-9 and TRBJ2-2; D uncertain. Trimming removed 8 bases from V and 6 bases from J, with 4 bases in between. This CDR3 has 10 amino acids. Germline V lookup: CDR1 SEHNR, CDR2 FQNEAQ (reference sequence). CDR3: CASLPGELFF. The CDR3 DNA follows: TGTGCCAGCCTCCCCGGGGAGCTGTTTTTT.

The V gene is TRBV4-2, the J gene TRBJ1-4; D call uncertain. Germline-derived CDR1 and CDR2 are LGHNA and YNFKEQ. Trimming removed 2 bases at V and 8 bases at J, with 18 bases between. CDR3 length: 16 amino acids. In DNA, the CDR3 is TGTGCCAGCAGCCAACCCCCGGGAGGATTGGGGGAAAAACTGTTTTTT. This encodes CASSQPPGGLGEKLFF.

The J gene is TRBJ1-5, the V gene TRBV20-1; D is undetermined. The CDR3 runs 12 residues. Germline-derived CDR1 and CDR2 are DFQATT and SNEGSKA (reference sequence). V lost 5 bases to trimming and J lost 0 bases, with 5 bases between them. The chain's CDR3 is CSAQDSNQPQHF. CDR3 DNA sequence: TGCAGTGCTCAGGATAGCAATCAGCCCCAGCATTTT.